This T cell receptor beta chain derives from a study of control samples from healthy donors and cancer patients. V dropped 5 bases and J dropped 0; count of bases not matched to a gene: 3. Germline V gene sequence: CDR1 SGHAT, CDR2 FQNNGV. This CDR3 has 15 amino acids. Assay used: immunoSEQ multiplex PCR; TCRdb lists only in-frame clones, some missing. Here the sample spans some 250,000 clones, about 80% being singletons. The receptor was derived from a woman between 55 and 75 years old with lung cancer. This sequence joins TRBV11-2 and TRBJ2-1; 8 bases align to TRBD1. Sequencing was performed on PBMCs. The DNA of the CDR3 is TGTGCCAGCAGCCCCGGACAGGGCTCCTACAATGAGCAGTTCTTC. Residues: CASSPGQGSYNEQFF.